This TCR beta chain was found in a study of blood T cell repertoires in COVID-19. Study-wide context: COVID-19 samples collected from the United States, Italy and Spain covered acute and convalescent phases.

This CDR3 comprises 16 residues. Germline values: CDR1 LGHDT, CDR2 YNNKEL (reference sequence). After removal of 4 bases from V and 5 bases from J, the junction contained 11 bases not matched to a gene. The table came from immunoSEQ multiplex PCR; TCRdb's copy has only in-frame clones and leaves some out. The repertoire holds under 200,000 clones, with around 83% as singletons. This TCR was recovered from a woman aged 50 to 60 in a cohort exposed to, infected with or recovered from COVID-19 (not recorded which). The chain joins TRBV3-1 (or the pseudogene TRBV3-2) to TRBJ1-1; 9 positions match TRBD1. Sequencing input: PBMCs or T cells enriched from blood (not recorded which). This CDR3 reads CASSPGWTGDGTEAFF. CDR3 sequence (DNA): TGTGCCAGCAGCCCGGGATGGACAGGGGACGGGACTGAAGCTTTCTTT.